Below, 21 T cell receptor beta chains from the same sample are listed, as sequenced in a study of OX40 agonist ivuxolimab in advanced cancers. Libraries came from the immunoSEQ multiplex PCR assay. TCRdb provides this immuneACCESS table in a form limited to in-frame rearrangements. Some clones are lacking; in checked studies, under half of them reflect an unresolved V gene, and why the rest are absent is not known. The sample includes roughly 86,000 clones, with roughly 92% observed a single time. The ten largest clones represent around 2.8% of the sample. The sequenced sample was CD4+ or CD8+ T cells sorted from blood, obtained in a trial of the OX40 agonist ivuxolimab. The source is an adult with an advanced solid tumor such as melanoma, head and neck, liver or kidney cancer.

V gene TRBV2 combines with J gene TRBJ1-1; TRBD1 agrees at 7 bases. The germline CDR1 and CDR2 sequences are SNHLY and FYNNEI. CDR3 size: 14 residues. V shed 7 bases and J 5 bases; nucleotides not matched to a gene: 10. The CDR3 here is CASISGTVGTEAFF. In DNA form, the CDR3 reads TGTGCCAGCATCTCCGGGACAGTTGGAACTGAAGCTTTCTTT.

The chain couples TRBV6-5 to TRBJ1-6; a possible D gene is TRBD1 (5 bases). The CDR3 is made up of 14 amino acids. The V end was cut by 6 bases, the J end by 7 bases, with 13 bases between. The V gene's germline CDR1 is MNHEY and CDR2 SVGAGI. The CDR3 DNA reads TGTGCCAGCAGGAGGGACGGAAGAAATTCACCCCTCCACTTT. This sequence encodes CASRRDGRNSPLHF.

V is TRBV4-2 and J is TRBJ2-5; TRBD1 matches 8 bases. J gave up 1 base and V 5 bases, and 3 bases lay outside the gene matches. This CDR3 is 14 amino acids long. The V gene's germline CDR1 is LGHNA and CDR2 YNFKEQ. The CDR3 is CASSFGQGQETQYF. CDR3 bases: TGTGCCAGCAGCTTTGGACAGGGCCAAGAGACCCAGTACTTC.

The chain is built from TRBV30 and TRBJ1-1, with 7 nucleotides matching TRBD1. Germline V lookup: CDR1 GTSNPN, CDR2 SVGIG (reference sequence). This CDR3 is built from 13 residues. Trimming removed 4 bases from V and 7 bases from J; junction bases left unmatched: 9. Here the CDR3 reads CAWTMTGLYEAFF. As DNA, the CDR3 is TGTGCCTGGACAATGACAGGGCTCTATGAAGCTTTCTTT.

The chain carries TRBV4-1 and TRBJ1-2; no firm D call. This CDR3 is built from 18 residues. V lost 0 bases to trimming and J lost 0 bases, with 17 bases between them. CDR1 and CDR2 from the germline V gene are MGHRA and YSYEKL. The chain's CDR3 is CASSQDRATPEPNYGYTF. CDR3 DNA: TGCGCCAGCAGCCAAGATCGGGCGACCCCCGAACCTAACTATGGCTACACCTTC.

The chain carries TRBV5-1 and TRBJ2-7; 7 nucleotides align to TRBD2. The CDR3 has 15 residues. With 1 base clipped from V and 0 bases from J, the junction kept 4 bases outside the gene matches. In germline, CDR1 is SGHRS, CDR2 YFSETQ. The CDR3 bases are TGCGCCAGCAGCTTGCGGGGGGACCCCTCCTACGAGCAGTACTTC. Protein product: CASSLRGDPSYEQYF. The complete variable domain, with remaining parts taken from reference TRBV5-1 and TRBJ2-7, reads KAGVTQTPRYLIKTRGQQVTLSCSPISGHRSVSWYQQTPGQGLQFLFEYFSETQRNKGNFPGRFSGRQFSNSRSEMNVSTLELGDSALYLCASSLRGDPSYEQYFGPGTRLTVT.

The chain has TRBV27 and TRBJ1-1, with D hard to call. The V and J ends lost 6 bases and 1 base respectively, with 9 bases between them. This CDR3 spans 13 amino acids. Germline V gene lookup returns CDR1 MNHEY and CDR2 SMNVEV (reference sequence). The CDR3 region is CASSRVENTEAFF. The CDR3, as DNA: TGTGCCAGCAGCCGAGTGGAGAACACTGAAGCTTTCTTT.

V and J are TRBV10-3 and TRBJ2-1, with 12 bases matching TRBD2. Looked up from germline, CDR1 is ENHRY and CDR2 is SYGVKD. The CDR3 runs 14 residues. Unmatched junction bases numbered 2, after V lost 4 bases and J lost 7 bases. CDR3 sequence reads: CAISGTSGVNEQFF. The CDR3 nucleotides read TGTGCCATCAGTGGGACTAGCGGGGTGAATGAGCAGTTCTTC.

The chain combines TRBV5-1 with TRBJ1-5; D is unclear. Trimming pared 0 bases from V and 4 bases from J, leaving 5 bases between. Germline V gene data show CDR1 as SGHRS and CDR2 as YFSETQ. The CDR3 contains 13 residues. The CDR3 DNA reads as TGCGCCAGCAGCTTGGAGGTGAATCAGCCCCAGCATTTT. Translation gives CASSLEVNQPQHF. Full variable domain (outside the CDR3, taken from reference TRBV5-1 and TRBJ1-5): KAGVTQTPRYLIKTRGQQVTLSCSPISGHRSVSWYQQTPGQGLQFLFEYFSETQRNKGNFPGRFSGRQFSNSRSEMNVSTLELGDSALYLCASSLEVNQPQHFGDGTRLSIL.

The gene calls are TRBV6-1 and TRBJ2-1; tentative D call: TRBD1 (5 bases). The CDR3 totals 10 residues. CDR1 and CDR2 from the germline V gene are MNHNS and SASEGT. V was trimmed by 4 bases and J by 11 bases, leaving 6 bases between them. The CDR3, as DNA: TGTGCCAGCAGTGGGGGCCAGCAGTTCTTC. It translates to CASSGGQQFF.

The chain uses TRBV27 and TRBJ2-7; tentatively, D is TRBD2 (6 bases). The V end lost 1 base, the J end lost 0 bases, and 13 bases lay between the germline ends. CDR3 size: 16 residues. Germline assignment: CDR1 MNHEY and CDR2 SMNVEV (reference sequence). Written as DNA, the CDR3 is TGTGCCAGCAGTTTATGGTTTGGGGACTCCTCCTACGAGCAGTACTTC. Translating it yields CASSLWFGDSSYEQYF.

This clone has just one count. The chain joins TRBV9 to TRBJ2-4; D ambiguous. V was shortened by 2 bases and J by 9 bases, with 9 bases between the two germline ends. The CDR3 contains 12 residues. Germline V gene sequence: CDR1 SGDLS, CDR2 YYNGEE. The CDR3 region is CASSVTQGIQYF. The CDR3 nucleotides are TGTGCCAGCAGCGTCACCCAAGGCATTCAGTACTTC. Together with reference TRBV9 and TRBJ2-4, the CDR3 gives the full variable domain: DSGVTQTPKHLITATGQRVTLRCSPRSGDLSVYWYQQSLDQGLQFLIQYYNGEERAKGNILERFSAQQFPDLHSELNLSSLELGDSALYFCASSVTQGIQYFGAGTRLSVL.

Here the CDR3 reads CASSQVILAGGLEYF. In DNA form, the CDR3 reads TGTGCCAGCAGCCAAGTTATACTAGCGGGGGGCTTGGAGTATTTT. The J gene is TRBJ2-3, the V gene TRBV4-2; 12 nucleotides agree with TRBD2. The CDR3 extends over 15 amino acids. Unmatched junction bases numbered 9, after V lost 1 base and J lost 13 bases. Germline CDR1 and CDR2: LGHNA and YNFKEQ.

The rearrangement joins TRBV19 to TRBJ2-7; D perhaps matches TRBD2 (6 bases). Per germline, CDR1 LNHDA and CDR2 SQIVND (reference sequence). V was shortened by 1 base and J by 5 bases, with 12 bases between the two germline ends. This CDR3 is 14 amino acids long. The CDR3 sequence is CASSIAPTSNEQYF. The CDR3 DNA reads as TGTGCCAGTAGTATAGCCCCCACTAGCAACGAGCAGTACTTC.

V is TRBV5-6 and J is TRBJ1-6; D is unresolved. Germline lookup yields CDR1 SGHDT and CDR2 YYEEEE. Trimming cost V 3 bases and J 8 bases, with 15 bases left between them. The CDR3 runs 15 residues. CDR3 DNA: TGTGCCAGCAGCTCATCCGGGTCAAGGGATTCACCCCTCCACTTT. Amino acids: CASSSSGSRDSPLHF.

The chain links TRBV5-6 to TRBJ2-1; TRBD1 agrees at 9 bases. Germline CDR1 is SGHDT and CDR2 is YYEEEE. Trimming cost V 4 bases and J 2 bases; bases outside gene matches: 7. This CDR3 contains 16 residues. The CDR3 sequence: CASSMMGQGPYNEQFF. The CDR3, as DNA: TGTGCCAGCAGCATGATGGGACAGGGACCCTACAATGAGCAGTTCTTC. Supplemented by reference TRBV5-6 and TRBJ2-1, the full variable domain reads DAGVTQSPTHLIKTRGQQVTLRCSPKSGHDTVSWYQQALGQGPQFIFQYYEEEERQRGNFPDRFSGHQFPNYSSELNVNALLLGDSALYLCASSMMGQGPYNEQFFGPGTRLTVL.

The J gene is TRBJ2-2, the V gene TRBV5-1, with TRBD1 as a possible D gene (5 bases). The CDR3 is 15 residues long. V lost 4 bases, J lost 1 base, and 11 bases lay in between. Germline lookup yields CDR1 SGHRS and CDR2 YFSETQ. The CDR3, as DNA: TGCGCCAGCAGCACACCACAGGTGAACACCGGGGAGCTGTTTTTT. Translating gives CASSTPQVNTGELFF.

DNA for the CDR3: TGTGCCATCAGTGCTCTGGAACGGGCGGGCGTCTACAATGAGCAGTTCTTC. Translation gives CAISALERAGVYNEQFF. The genes are TRBV10-3 and TRBJ2-1, with TRBD2 as a possible D gene (5 bases). Germline-derived CDR1 and CDR2 are ENHRY and SYGVKD. V was shortened by 4 bases and J by 3 bases, with 19 bases between the two germline ends. The CDR3 has 17 amino acids.

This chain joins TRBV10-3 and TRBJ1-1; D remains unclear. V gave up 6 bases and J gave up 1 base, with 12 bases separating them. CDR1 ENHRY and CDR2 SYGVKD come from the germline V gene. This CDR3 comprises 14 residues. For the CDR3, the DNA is TGTGCCATCAGCAAAACCCCAGAGAACACTGAAGCTTTCTTT. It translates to CAISKTPENTEAFF.

DNA for the CDR3: TGTGCCAGCAGCGTAGGGTACTCAGCGAGGGGGCCCGACACCGGGGAGCTGTTTTTT. It codes for CASSVGYSARGPDTGELFF. The chain joins TRBV9 to TRBJ2-2; TRBD1 matches at 7 bases. Germline V CDR1 and CDR2: SGDLS, YYNGEE. Trimming cost V 0 bases and J 3 bases; bases outside gene matches: 14. CDR3 size: 19 residues.

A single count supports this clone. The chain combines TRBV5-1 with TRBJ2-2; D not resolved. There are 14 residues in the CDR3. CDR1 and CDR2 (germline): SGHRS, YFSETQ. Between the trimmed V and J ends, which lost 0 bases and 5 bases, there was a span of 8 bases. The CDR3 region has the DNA TGCGCCAGCAGCTTGGTTTTAACTACCGGGGAGCTGTTTTTT. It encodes CASSLVLTTGELFF. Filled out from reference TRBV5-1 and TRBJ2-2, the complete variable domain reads KAGVTQTPRYLIKTRGQQVTLSCSPISGHRSVSWYQQTPGQGLQFLFEYFSETQRNKGNFPGRFSGRQFSNSRSEMNVSTLELGDSALYLCASSLVLTTGELFFGEGSRLTVL.